Each of the 5 T cell receptor beta chains below was sequenced from the same sample in a study of Graves' ophthalmopathy and Graves' hyperthyroidism. Amplification from RNA transcripts yielded the TCR beta CDR3 regions. Second-round multiplex PCR came after first-round RT-PCR with HTBI primers. MiXCR, applied by TCRdb to the multiplex PCR reads, yields one record per CDR3 protein. The repertoire holds over 500,000 distinct CDR3 sequences, with 20% to 25% as singletons. The sequencing sample was made of peripheral blood. The origin of the receptors is a woman between 18 and 30 years old with stable Graves' hyperthyroidism. Some clones in this sample may be carry-over from other donors' samples.

This clonotype occurred many times. CDR3 sequence: CASGPPGGRYGYTF. CDR3 DNA sequence: TGTGCCAGCGGGCCCCCGGGGGGTCGATATGGCTACACCTTC. The chain has TRBV6-1 and TRBJ1-2; maybe TRBD1 (5 bases). The CDR3 spans 14 residues. From germline, CDR1 is MNHNS and CDR2 SASEGT. V was cut by 8 bases and J by 5 bases, with 18 bases left in between.

The chain combines TRBV12-3 or TRBV12-4 with TRBJ2-2, with TRBD2 matching 7 bases. V gave up 5 bases and J gave up 3 bases; unmatched junction bases: 15. This CDR3 has 18 residues. The CDR3 here is CASSLLLSAGQDTGELFF. DNA for the CDR3: TGTGCCAGCAGTCTTCTCCTATCAGCGGGGCAGGACACCGGGGAGCTGTTTTTT.

This clonotype came up many times. The chain couples TRBV12-3 or TRBV12-4 to TRBJ2-2; TRBD1 aligns across 7 bases. V gave up 4 bases and J gave up 7 bases; unmatched junction bases: 15. The CDR3 contains 17 residues. As DNA, the CDR3 is TGTGCCAGCAGTTCCCAGACAGGGCGCGCGTTGGTCGGGGAGCTGTTTTTT. Translating gives CASSSQTGRALVGELFF.

This clonotype was detected ten times or more. The V and J genes are TRBV18 and TRBJ2-5; D gene ambiguous. V dropped 4 bases and J dropped 1 base, with 4 bases sitting between them. Looked up from germline, CDR1 is KGHSH and CDR2 is LQKENI. The CDR3 has 12 amino acids. The CDR3 loop reads CASSQSQETQYF. The DNA for the CDR3 is TGTGCCAGCTCACAATCCCAAGAGACCCAGTACTTC.

V is TRBV28 and J is TRBJ1-5, with 7 bases fitting TRBD1. Germline V gene lookup returns CDR1 MDHEN and CDR2 SYDVKM. The J segment lost 3 bases and the V segment lost 8 bases, leaving 7 bases of the junction unmatched. CDR3 length equals 14 residues. The CDR3 DNA sequence: TGTGCCAGCGGGACAGACTACCACAATCAGCCCCAGCATTTT. The encoded protein is CASGTDYHNQPQHF.